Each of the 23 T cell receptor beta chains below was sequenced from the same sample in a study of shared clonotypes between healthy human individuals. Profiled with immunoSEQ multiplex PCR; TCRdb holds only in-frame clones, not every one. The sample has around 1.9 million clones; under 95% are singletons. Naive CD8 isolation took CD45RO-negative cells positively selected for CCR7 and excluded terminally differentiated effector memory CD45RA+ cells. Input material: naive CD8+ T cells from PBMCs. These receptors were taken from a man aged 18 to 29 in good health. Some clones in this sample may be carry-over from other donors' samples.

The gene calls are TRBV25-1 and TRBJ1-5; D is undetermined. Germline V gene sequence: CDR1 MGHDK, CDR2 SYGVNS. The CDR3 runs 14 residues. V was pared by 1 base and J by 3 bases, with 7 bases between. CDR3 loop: CASSESSLNQPQHF. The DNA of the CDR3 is TGTGCCAGCAGTGAATCCAGTCTCAATCAGCCCCAGCATTTT.

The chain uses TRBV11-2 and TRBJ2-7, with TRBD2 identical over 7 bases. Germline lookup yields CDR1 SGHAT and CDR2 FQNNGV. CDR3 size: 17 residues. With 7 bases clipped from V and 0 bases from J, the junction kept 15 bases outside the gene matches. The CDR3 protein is CASTVPWGGSGSYEQYF. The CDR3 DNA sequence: TGTGCCAGCACCGTACCTTGGGGGGGGTCAGGCTCCTACGAGCAGTACTTC.

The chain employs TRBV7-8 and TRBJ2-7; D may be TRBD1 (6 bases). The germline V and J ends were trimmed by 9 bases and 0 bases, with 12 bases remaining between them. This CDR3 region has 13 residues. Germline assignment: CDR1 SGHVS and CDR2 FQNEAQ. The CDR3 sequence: CASADSFSYEQYF. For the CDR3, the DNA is TGTGCCAGTGCGGACAGTTTCTCCTACGAGCAGTACTTC.

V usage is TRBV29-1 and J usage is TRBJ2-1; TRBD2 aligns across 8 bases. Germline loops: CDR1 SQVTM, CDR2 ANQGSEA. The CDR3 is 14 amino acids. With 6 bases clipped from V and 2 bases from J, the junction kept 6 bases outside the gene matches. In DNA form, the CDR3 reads TGCAGCGTCCTCGGGGGACTAGCCTACAATGAGCAGTTCTTC. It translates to CSVLGGLAYNEQFF.

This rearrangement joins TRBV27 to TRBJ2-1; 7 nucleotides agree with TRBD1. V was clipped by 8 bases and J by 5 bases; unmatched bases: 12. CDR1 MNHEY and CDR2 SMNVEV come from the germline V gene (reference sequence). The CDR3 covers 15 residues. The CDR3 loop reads CASVYRQGIDNEQFF. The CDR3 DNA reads TGTGCCAGCGTGTACCGACAGGGAATCGACAATGAGCAGTTCTTC.

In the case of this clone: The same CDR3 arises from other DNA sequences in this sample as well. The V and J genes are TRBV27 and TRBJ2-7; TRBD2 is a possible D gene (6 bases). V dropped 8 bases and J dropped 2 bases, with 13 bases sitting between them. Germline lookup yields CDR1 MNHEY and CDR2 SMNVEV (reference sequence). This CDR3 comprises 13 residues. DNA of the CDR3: TGTGCCAGCTCGCCGGGAGCAACCTACGAGCAGTACTTC. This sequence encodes CASSPGATYEQYF.

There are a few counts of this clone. Here the CDR3 reads CASSLGQGASFTEAFF. CDR3 bases: TGTGCCAGCAGCCTTGGACAGGGGGCGAGTTTCACTGAAGCTTTCTTT. This rearrangement joins TRBV11-2 to TRBJ1-1, with 11 bases lining up with TRBD1. Germline V gives CDR1 SGHAT, CDR2 FQNNGV. V shed 5 bases, J shed 4 bases, and the junction held 9 bases outside the gene matches. The CDR3 spans 16 residues.

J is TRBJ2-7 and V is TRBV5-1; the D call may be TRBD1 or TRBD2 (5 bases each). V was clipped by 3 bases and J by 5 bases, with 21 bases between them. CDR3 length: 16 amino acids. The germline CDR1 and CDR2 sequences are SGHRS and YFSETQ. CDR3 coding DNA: TGCGCCAGCAGCTCCCATGGGGGTAGGGCTCCGAACGAGCAGTACTTC. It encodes CASSSHGGRAPNEQYF.

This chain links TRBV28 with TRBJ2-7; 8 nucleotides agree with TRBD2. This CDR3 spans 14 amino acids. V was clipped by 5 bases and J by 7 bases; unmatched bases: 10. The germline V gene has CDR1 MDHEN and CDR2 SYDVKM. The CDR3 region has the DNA TGTGCCAGCAGTCAACTAGCGGAGGTCTATGAGCAGTACTTC. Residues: CASSQLAEVYEQYF.

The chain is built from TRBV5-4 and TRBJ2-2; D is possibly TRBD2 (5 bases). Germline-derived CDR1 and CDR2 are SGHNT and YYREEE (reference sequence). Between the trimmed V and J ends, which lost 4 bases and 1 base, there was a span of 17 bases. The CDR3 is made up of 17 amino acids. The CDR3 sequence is CASSTPGADLNTGELFF. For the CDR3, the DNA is TGTGCCAGCAGCACCCCCGGAGCGGACTTGAACACCGGGGAGCTGTTTTTT.

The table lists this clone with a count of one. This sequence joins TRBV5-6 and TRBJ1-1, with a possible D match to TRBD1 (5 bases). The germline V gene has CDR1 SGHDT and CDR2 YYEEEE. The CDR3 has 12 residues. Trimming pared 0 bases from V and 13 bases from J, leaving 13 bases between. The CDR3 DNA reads TGTGCCAGCAGCTTGGGGGATTCTAGGGGTTTCTTT. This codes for CASSLGDSRGFF.

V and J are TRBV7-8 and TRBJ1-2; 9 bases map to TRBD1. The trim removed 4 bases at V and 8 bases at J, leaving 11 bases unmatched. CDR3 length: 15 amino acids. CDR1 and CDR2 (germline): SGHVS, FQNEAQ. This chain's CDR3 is CASSSQRTGERGYTF. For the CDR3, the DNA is TGTGCCAGCAGCTCCCAGAGGACAGGGGAGAGGGGCTACACCTTC.

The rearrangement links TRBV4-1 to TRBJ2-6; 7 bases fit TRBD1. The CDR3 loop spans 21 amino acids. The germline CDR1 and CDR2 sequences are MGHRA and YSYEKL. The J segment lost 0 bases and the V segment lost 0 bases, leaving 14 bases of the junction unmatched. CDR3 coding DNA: TGCGCCAGCAGCCAAGATCACATAACCGGGACAGCCATCTCTGGGGCCAACGTCCTGACTTTC. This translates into CASSQDHITGTAISGANVLTF.

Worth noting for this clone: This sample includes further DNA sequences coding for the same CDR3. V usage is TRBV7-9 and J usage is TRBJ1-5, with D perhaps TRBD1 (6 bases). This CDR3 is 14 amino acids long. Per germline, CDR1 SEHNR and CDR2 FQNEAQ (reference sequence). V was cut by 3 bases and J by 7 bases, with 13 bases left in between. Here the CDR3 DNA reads TGTGCCAGCAGCTTGGGGGGCCCGCGCCAGCCCCAGCATTTT. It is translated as CASSLGGPRQPQHF. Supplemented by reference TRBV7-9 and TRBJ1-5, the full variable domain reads DTGVSQNPRHKITKRGQNVTFRCDPISEHNRLYWYRQTLGQGPEFLTYFQNEAQLEKSRLLSDRFSAERPKGSFSTLEIQRTEQGDSAMYLCASSLGGPRQPQHFGDGTRLSIL.

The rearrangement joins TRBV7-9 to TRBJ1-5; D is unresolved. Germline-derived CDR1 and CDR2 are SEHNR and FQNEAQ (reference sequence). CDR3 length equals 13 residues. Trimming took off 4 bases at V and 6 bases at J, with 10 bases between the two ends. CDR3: CASSSTEVQPQHF. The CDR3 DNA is TGTGCCAGCAGCTCTACCGAGGTTCAGCCCCAGCATTTT.

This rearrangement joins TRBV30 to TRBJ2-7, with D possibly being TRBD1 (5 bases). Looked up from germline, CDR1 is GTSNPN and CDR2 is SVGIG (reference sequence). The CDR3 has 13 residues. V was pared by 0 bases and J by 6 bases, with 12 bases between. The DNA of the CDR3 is TGTGCCTGGAGTGTCGCAGGGTTCTCCGAGCAGTACTTC. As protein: CAWSVAGFSEQYF.

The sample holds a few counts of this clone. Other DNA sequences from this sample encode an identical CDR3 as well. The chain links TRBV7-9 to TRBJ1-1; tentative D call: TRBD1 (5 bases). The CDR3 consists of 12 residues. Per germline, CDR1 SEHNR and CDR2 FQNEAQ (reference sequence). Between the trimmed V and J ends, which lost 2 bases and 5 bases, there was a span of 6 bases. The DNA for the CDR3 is TGTGCCAGCAGCTTATCAGGGACTGAAGCTTTCTTT. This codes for CASSLSGTEAFF.

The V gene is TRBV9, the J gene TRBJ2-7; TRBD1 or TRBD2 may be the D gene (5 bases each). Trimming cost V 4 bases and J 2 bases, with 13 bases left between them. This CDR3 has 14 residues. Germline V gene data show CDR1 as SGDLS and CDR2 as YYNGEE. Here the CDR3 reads CASSSGPSPYEQYF. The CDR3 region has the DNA TGTGCCAGCAGCTCGGGGCCGTCGCCCTACGAGCAGTACTTC.

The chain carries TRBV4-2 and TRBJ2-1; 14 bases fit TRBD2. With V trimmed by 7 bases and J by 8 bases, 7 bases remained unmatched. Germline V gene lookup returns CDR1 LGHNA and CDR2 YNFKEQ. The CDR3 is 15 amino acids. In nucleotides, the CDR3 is TGTGCCAGCACCCAGGGACTAGCGGGAGAGGATGAGCAGTTCTTC. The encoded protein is CASTQGLAGEDEQFF.

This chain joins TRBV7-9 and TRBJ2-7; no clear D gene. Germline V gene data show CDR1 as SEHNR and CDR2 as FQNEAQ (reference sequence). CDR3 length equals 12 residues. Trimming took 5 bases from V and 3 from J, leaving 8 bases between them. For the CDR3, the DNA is TGTGCCAGCAGCACCCCAAACTACGAGCAGTACTTC. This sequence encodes CASSTPNYEQYF.

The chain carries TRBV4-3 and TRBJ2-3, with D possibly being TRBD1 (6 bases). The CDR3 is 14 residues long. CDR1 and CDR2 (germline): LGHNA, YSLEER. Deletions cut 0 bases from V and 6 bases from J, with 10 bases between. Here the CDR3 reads CASSQEGRGDTQYF. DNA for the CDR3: TGCGCCAGCAGCCAAGAGGGTAGGGGGGATACGCAGTATTTT.

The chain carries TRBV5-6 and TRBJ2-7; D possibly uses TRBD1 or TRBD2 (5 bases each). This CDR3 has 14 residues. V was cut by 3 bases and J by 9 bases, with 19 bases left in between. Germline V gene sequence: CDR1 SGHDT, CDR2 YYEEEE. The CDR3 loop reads CASSSGTARVGQYF. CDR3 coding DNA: TGTGCCAGCAGCTCGGGGACCGCCCGGGTTGGGCAGTACTTC.

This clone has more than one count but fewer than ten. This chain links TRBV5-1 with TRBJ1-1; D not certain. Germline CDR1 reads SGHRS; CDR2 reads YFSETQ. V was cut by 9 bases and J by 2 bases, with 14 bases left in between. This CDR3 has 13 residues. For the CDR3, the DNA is TGCGCCACCAGAGGCAGCGGCAACACTGAAGCTTTCTTT. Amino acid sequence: CATRGSGNTEAFF. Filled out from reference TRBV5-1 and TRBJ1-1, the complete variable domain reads KAGVTQTPRYLIKTRGQQVTLSCSPISGHRSVSWYQQTPGQGLQFLFEYFSETQRNKGNFPGRFSGRQFSNSRSEMNVSTLELGDSALYLCATRGSGNTEAFFGQGTRLTVV.